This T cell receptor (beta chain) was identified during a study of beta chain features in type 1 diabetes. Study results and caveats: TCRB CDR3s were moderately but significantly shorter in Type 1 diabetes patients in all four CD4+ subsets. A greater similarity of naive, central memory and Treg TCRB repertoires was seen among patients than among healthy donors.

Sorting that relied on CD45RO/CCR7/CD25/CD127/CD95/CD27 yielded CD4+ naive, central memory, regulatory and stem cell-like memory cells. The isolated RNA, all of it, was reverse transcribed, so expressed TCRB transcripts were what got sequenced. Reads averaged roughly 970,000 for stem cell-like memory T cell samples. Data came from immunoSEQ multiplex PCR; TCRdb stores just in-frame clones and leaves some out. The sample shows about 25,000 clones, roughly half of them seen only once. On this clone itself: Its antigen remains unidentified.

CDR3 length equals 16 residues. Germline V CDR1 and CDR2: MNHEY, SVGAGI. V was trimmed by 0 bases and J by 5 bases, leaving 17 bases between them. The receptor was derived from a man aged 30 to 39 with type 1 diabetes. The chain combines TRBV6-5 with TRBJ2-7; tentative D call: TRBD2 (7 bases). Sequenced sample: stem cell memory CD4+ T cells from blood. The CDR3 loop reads CASSYSASGGANEQYF. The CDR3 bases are TGTGCCAGCAGTTACTCGGCTTCTGGGGGGGCGAACGAGCAGTACTTC.